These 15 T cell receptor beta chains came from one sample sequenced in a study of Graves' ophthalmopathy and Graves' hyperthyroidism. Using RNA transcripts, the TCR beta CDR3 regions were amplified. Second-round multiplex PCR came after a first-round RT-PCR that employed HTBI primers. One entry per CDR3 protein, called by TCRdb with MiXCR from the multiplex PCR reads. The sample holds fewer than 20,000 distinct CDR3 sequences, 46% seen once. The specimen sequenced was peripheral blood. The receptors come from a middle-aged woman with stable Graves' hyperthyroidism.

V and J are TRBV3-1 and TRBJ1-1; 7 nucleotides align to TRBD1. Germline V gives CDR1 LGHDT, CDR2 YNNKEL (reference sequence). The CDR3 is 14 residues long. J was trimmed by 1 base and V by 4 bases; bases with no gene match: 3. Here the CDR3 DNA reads TGTGCCAGCAGCCCCGGACAGGAGAACACTGAAGCTTTCTTT. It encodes CASSPGQENTEAFF.

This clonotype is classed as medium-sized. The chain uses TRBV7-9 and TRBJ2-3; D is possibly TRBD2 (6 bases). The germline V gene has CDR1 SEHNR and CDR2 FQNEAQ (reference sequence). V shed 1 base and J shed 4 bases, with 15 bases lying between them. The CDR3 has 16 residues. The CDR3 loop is CASSLVSGGIADTQYF. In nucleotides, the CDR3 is TGTGCCAGCAGCTTAGTGAGTGGCGGGATCGCAGATACGCAGTATTTT.

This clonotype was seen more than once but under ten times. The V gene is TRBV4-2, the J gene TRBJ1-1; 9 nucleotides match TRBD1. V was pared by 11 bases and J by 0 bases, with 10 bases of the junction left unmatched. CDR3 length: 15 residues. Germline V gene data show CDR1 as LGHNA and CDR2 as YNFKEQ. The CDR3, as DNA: TGTGCCGGTAGCACTGGACAGGGGATGAACACTGAAGCTTTCTTT. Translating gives CAGSTGQGMNTEAFF.

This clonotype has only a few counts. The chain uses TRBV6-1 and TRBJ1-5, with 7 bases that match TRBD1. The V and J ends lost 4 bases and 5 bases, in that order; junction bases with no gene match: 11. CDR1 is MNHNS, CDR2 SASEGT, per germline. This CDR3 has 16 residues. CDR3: CASSAYSGGGYQPQHF. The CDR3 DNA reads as TGTGCCAGCAGTGCGTATTCAGGGGGTGGCTATCAGCCCCAGCATTTT.

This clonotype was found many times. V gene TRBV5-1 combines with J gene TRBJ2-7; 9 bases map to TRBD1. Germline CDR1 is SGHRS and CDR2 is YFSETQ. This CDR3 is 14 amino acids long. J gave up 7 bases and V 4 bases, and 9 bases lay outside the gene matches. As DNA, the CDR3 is TGCGCCAGCAGCGCCGGGACAGGGTCTCAAGAGCAGTACTTC. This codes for CASSAGTGSQEQYF.

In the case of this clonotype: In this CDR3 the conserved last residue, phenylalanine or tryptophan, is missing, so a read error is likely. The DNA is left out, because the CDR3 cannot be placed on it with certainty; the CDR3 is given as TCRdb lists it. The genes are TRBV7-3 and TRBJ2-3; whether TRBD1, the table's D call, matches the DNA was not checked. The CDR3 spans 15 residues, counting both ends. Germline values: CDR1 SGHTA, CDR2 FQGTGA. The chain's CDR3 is CASSLTVGGGDTQYL.

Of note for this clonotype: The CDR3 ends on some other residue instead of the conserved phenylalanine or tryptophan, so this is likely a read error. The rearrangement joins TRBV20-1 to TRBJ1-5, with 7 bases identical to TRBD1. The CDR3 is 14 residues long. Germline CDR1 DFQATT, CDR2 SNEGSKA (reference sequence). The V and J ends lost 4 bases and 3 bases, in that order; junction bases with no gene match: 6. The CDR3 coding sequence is TGCAGTGCTACCCGGGACAGCGTCAATCAGCCCCAGCATCTT. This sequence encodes CSATRDSVNQPQHL.

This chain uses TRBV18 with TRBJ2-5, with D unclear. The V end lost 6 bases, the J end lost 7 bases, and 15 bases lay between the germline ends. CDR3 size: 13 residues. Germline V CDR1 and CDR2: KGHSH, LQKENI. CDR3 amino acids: CASSPPSKGTQYF. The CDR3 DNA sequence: TGTGCCAGCTCGCCGCCTTCGAAAGGGACCCAGTACTTC.

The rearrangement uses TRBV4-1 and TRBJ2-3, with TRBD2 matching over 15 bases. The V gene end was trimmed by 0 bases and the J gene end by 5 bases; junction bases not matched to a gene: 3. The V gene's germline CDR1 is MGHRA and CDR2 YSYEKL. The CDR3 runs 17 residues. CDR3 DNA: TGCGCCAGCAGCCAAGATGGGACTAGCGGGAGGCGAGATACGCAGTATTTT. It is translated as CASSQDGTSGRRDTQYF.

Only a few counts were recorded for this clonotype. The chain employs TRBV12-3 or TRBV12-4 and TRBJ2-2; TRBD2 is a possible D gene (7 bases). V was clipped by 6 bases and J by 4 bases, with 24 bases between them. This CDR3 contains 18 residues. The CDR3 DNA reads TGTGCCAGCAGCTCACACGCCTTGGGGGGGGCGAGCACCGGGGAGCTGTTTTTT. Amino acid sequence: CASSSHALGGASTGELFF.

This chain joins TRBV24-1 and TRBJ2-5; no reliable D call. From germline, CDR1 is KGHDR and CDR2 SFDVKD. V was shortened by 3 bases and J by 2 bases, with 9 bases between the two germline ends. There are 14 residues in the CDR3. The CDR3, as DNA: TGTGCCACCAGTGATCATAACAAACAAGAGACCCAGTACTTC. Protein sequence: CATSDHNKQETQYF.

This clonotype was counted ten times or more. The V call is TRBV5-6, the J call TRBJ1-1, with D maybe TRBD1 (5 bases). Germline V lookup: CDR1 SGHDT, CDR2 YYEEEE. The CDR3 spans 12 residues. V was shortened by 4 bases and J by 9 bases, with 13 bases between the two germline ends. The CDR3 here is CASSLGDRKAFF. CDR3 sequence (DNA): TGTGCCAGCAGCCTGGGGGACCGTAAAGCTTTCTTT.

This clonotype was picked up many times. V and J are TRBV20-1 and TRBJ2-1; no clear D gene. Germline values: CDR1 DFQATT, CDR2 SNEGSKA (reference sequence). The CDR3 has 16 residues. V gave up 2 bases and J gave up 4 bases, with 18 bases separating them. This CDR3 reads CSARPSTGPTYNEQFF. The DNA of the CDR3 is TGCAGTGCTAGACCCTCCACGGGCCCTACGTACAATGAGCAGTTCTTC.

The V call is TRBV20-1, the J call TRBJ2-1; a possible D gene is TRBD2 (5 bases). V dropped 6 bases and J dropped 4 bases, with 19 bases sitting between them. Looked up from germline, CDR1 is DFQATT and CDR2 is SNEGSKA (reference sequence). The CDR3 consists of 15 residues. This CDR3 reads CSAPYLQRSYNEQFF. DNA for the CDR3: TGCAGTGCCCCTTACCTCCAGCGGTCTTACAATGAGCAGTTCTTC.

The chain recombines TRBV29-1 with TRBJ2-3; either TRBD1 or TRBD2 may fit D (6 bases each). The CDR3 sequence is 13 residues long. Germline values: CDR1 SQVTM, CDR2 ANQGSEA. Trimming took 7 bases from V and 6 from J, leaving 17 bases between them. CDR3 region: CSDEPGARDTQYF. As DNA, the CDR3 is TGCAGCGACGAACCGGGGGCGCGGGATACGCAGTATTTT.